The clone carrying this T cell receptor beta chain appeared a single time. The V end was cut by 5 bases, the J end by 4 bases, with 23 bases between. Germline loops: CDR1 SGHAT, CDR2 FQNNGV. The CDR3 runs to 18 residues. This record belongs to a study of control samples from healthy donors and cancer patients. Measured with immunoSEQ multiplex PCR; TCRdb has only the in-frame clones, and not every one. The sample includes about 140,000 clones, 91% of them seen just once. The sample comprised blood. The sequence was obtained from a young man in good health. J is TRBJ2-2 and V is TRBV11-2; D could derive from TRBD1 or TRBD2 (6 bases each). The CDR3 spells CASSTRGLLGEGTGELFF. CDR3 coding DNA: TGTGCCAGCAGCACACGGGGGCTCCTGGGTGAAGGCACCGGGGAGCTGTTTTTT.